The 5 T cell receptor beta chains given below trace back to one sample, sequenced in a study of CD8 T cells in Susac syndrome. RNA, at about 0.45 to 1 ug, was reverse transcribed with random hexamers. TCRdb fed the immunoSEQ multiplex PCR reads into MiXCR, producing one record per CDR3 protein. This table has about 57,000 distinct CDR3 sequences, just over 90% appearing once. The source material was CD8+ T cells from PBMCs. Receptors originate from a human donor with multiple sclerosis.

The chain joins TRBV7-8 to TRBJ1-1; D unresolved. Per the germline V gene, CDR1 is SGHVS and CDR2 is FQNEAQ. Trimming stripped 4 bases from V and 0 bases from J, with 12 bases between. The CDR3 runs to 15 residues. CDR3 sequence (DNA): TGTGCCAGCAGCTATTCAGCAAACATGAACACTGAAGCTTTCTTT. This gives the protein CASSYSANMNTEAFF. The full variable domain, in which reference TRBV7-8 and TRBJ1-1 provide the parts outside the CDR3, is GAGVSQSPRYKVAKRGQDVALRCDPISGHVSLFWYQQALGQGPEFLTYFQNEAQLDKSGLPSDRFFAERPEGSVSTLKIQRTQQEDSAVYLCASSYSANMNTEAFFGQGTRLTVV.

V and J are TRBV7-8 and TRBJ1-2, with unresolved D. Trimming removed 2 bases from V and 8 bases from J, with 9 bases in between. The CDR3 is 12 amino acids. Germline loops: CDR1 SGHVS, CDR2 FQNEAQ. The CDR3 loop reads CASSLNSWGYTF. CDR3 bases: TGTGCCAGCAGCTTAAATTCCTGGGGCTACACCTTC.

The J gene is TRBJ2-7, the V gene TRBV27, with 9 bases identical to TRBD2. The germline gives CDR1 MNHEY, CDR2 SMNVEV (reference sequence). This CDR3 is built from 16 residues. J gave up 7 bases and V 2 bases, and 12 bases lay outside the gene matches. CDR3 DNA: TGTGCCAGCAGTTTAACTGGGCTAGCGGGGCCGGAGGAGCAGTACTTC. Its protein product is CASSLTGLAGPEEQYF.

The genes are TRBV29-1 and TRBJ2-7, with no clear D. Germline-derived CDR1 and CDR2 are SQVTM and ANQGSEA. The germline V and J ends were trimmed by 7 bases and 1 base, with 14 bases remaining between them. This CDR3 contains 13 residues. Here the CDR3 reads CSAAEELSYEQYF. CDR3 bases: TGCAGCGCTGCCGAGGAATTGTCCTACGAGCAGTACTTC.

The CDR3 nucleotides read TGTGCCAGTAGTCCTACCCGAGACAGGGGCTTGGAGACCCAGTACTTC. Translation: CASSPTRDRGLETQYF. J is TRBJ2-5 and V is TRBV19, with 8 bases that match TRBD1. The CDR3 covers 16 residues. The germline V gene has CDR1 LNHDA and CDR2 SQIVND (reference sequence). J was trimmed by 5 bases and V by 5 bases; bases with no gene match: 13.